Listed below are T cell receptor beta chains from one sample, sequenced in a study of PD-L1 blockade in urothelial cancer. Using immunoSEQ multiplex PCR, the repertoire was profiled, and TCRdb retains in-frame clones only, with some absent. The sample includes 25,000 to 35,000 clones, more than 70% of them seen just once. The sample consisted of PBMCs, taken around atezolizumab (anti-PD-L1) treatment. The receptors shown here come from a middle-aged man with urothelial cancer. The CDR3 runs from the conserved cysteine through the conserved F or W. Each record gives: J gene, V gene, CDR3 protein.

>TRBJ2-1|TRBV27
CASSSDRGQNEQFF
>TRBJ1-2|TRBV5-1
CASSPTGSTYGYTF
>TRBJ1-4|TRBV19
CASSADSLATNEKLFF
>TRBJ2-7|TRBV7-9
CASGDGSYEQYF
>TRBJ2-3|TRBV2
CASSKGQGGDTQYF
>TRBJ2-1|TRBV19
CASSMIGDEQFF
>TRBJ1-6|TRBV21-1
CASGHLSYNSPLHF
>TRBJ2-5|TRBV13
CASSLSGVFQETQYF
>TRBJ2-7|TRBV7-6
CASSSVGPYEQYF
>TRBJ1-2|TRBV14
CASSQTRGSYGYTF
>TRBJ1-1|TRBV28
CASSSIQGNTEAFF
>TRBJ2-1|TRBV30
CAWLGPGVRNEQFF
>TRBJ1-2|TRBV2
CASSAGGLNYGYTF
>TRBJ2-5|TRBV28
CASGGANAIEQETQYF
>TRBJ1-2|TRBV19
CASSIDRGHPNYGYTF
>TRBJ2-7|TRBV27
CASSFPGGYEQYF
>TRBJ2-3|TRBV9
CASSVAPSGGGDTQYF
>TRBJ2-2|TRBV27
CASSSPPTGTGIAGELFF
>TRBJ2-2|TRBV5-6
CASSLGHPGELFF
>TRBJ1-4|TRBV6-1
CASSEASGTGLATNEKLFF
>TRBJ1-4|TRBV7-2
CASSSPGQGLLEKLFF
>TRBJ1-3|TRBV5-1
CASSTDRGNTIYF
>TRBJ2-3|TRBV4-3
CASSQDQLAGVNTDTQYF
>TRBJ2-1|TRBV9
CASSVGTAANSYNEQFF
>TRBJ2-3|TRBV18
CASSPPNPGLNTDTQYF
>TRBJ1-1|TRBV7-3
CASSTGRDSTEAFF
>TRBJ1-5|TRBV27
CASSLSHRQPQHF
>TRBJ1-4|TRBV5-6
CASSLDRGLVEKLFF
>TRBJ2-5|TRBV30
CAWSPRTSGGRETQYF